The 28 T cell receptor beta chains listed next were all sequenced from one sample in a study of graft-versus-host responses after intestinal transplantation. No antigen has been identified for these receptors. Some clones are missing from TCRdb's copy, which holds only in-frame ones; the method was immunoSEQ multiplex PCR. The sample contains about 86,000 clones, roughly nine tenths of which appear only once. The material was unstimulated CD4+ T cells sorted from spleen or lymph node cells, obtained before transplant. The origin of the receptors is a human donor who was the organ donor for an intestinal transplant.

The chain uses TRBV29-1 and TRBJ2-3, with D possibly matching TRBD1 (5 bases). V was pared by 1 base and J by 5 bases, with 10 bases between. CDR3 size: 13 residues. Per germline, CDR1 SQVTM and CDR2 ANQGSEA. The CDR3 DNA reads TGCAGCGTTGAAGTGGGGCCGGTAGATACGCAGTATTTT. This sequence encodes CSVEVGPVDTQYF.

V and J are TRBV7-3 and TRBJ2-1; D is possibly TRBD1 (6 bases). CDR1 and CDR2 from the germline V gene are SGHTA and FQGTGA. The V and J ends lost 5 bases and 10 bases respectively, with 18 bases between them. CDR3 size: 14 residues. The CDR3 sequence is CASSHAQNRVEQFF. As DNA, the CDR3 is TGTGCCAGCAGCCATGCCCAAAACAGGGTAGAGCAGTTCTTC.

This clone was found a few times. This chain uses TRBV30 with TRBJ2-7; no clear D. Germline values: CDR1 GTSNPN, CDR2 SVGIG (reference sequence). Trimming left V 4 bases short and J 5 bases short, with 9 bases between. The CDR3 is 11 amino acids. The DNA of the CDR3 is TGTGCCTGGACAGATTATGACGAGCAGTACTTC. This gives the protein CAWTDYDEQYF.

The chain has TRBV7-3 and TRBJ2-1; 8 nucleotides align to TRBD1. J was trimmed by 6 bases and V by 3 bases; bases with no gene match: 4. This CDR3 spans 14 amino acids. Germline loops: CDR1 SGHTA, CDR2 FQGTGA. CDR3 amino acids: CASSFGTGFNEQFF. CDR3 bases: TGTGCCAGCAGCTTCGGGACAGGCTTCAATGAGCAGTTCTTC.

The chain uses TRBV9 and TRBJ2-5; the match to TRBD2 covers 11 bases. Germline V gene sequence: CDR1 SGDLS, CDR2 YYNGEE. This CDR3 has 14 amino acids. Unmatched junction bases numbered 6, after V lost 2 bases and J lost 9 bases. Here the CDR3 DNA reads TGTGCCAGCAGCGTTACTAGCGGGGGAGCGGCCCAGTACTTC. This gives the protein CASSVTSGGAAQYF.

The chain employs TRBV11-2 and TRBJ2-7; 9 bases line up with TRBD2. The V segment lost 4 bases and the J segment 3 bases; nucleotides outside the gene matches: 10. The CDR3 spans 16 residues. Per the germline V gene, CDR1 is SGHAT and CDR2 is FQNNGV. CDR3 residues: CASSSPIAGEDYEQYF. In DNA, the CDR3 is TGTGCCAGCAGCTCCCCAATAGCGGGAGAGGACTACGAGCAGTACTTC.

The genes are TRBV5-5 and TRBJ1-5, with no clear D. CDR3 size: 12 residues. Germline CDR1 reads SGHKS; CDR2 reads YYEKEE (reference sequence). V dropped 10 bases and J dropped 4 bases, with 12 bases sitting between them. CDR3 bases: TGTGCCCAGAGGATAGCTAATCAGCCCCAGCATTTT. It codes for CAQRIANQPQHF.

The chain carries TRBV5-1 and TRBJ2-7; 8 bases match TRBD1. CDR3 length: 13 amino acids. V trimming: 6 bases; J trimming: 3 bases; junction bases outside the gene matches: 5. The germline V gene encodes CDR1 SGHRS and CDR2 YFSETQ. CDR3: CASKRTGSYEQYF. Here the CDR3 DNA reads TGCGCCAGCAAGAGGACAGGGAGCTACGAGCAGTACTTC.

This chain's CDR3 is CASSLEQGPYEQYF. The CDR3 nucleotides read TGTGCCAGCAGCTTAGAACAGGGGCCCTACGAGCAGTACTTC. The chain carries TRBV7-2 and TRBJ2-7, with 7 bases fitting TRBD1. The CDR3 loop spans 14 amino acids. J lost 2 bases, V lost 1 base, and 2 bases had no gene match. The germline V gene encodes CDR1 SGHTA and CDR2 FQGNSA.

This clone was seen a single time. The chain has TRBV7-2 and TRBJ2-7, with a weak D call TRBD2 (5 bases). The V and J ends lost 7 bases and 2 bases respectively, with 21 bases between them. CDR1 is SGHTA, CDR2 FQGNSA, per germline. This CDR3 has 16 amino acids. The CDR3 region has the DNA TGTGCCAGCACCCAACAACCGTCGGTCGGGACCTACGAGCAGTACTTC. This encodes CASTQQPSVGTYEQYF. Looking up the rest from reference TRBV7-2 and TRBJ2-7 gives the full variable domain: GAGVSQSPSNKVTEKGKDVELRCDPISGHTALYWYRQSLGQGLEFLIYFQGNSAPDKSGLPSDRFSAERTGGSVSTLTIQRTQQEDSAVYLCASTQQPSVGTYEQYFGPGTRLTVT.

The rearrangement links TRBV5-8 to TRBJ2-5, with D possibly matching TRBD2 (6 bases). The CDR3 has 15 residues. Germline V gives CDR1 SGHTS, CDR2 YDEGEE. V was shortened by 3 bases and J by 6 bases, with 18 bases between the two germline ends. In DNA, the CDR3 is TGTGCCAGCAGCTCGGGACTGGGTCTAAAACAGACCCAGTACTTC. Encoded protein: CASSSGLGLKQTQYF.

The J gene is TRBJ2-1, the V gene TRBV11-3; D gene unclear. The germline gives CDR1 SGHNT, CDR2 YENEEA. V was cut by 7 bases and J by 6 bases, with 13 bases left in between. The CDR3 totals 13 residues. CDR3 in DNA: TGTGCCAGCACCCCGGTGGAGCTCAATGAGCAGTTCTTC. Protein sequence: CASTPVELNEQFF.

V is TRBV4-3 and J is TRBJ2-6; 12 bases fit TRBD1. Germline V gene lookup returns CDR1 LGHNA and CDR2 YSLEER. V shed 3 bases, J shed 2 bases, and the junction held 11 bases outside the gene matches. The CDR3 is made up of 20 amino acids. CDR3 DNA: TGCGCCAGCAGCCAGCTCTGGGGGACAGGGGGCCCAACTGGGGCCAACGTCCTGACTTTC. Protein sequence: CASSQLWGTGGPTGANVLTF.

The rearrangement uses TRBV18 and TRBJ2-2; D perhaps matches TRBD1 (5 bases). Looked up from germline, CDR1 is KGHSH and CDR2 is LQKENI. The CDR3 loop spans 16 amino acids. Trimming removed 2 bases at V and 3 bases at J, with 13 bases between. CDR3: CASSPRTRADTGELFF. The CDR3 coding sequence is TGTGCCAGCTCACCAAGGACCAGGGCGGACACCGGGGAGCTGTTTTTT.

This chain joins TRBV7-2 and TRBJ2-5; D unresolved. Trimming removed 3 bases from V and 4 bases from J, with 12 bases in between. The CDR3 is made up of 14 amino acids. Germline V gene data show CDR1 as SGHTA and CDR2 as FQGNSA. The DNA for the CDR3 is TGTGCCAGCAGCTTGGGTAGCACGGGAGAGACCCAGTACTTC. As protein: CASSLGSTGETQYF.

The rearrangement links TRBV7-2 to TRBJ2-1; D might be TRBD2 (6 bases). The V and J ends lost 2 bases and 8 bases respectively, with 13 bases between them. Germline CDR1 and CDR2: SGHTA and FQGNSA. The CDR3 length is 14 residues. CDR3 DNA: TGTGCCAGCAGCTTAAGTCCTAGCGTTCATGAGCAGTTCTTC. It encodes CASSLSPSVHEQFF. Supplemented by reference TRBV7-2 and TRBJ2-1, the full variable domain reads GAGVSQSPSNKVTEKGKDVELRCDPISGHTALYWYRQSLGQGLEFLIYFQGNSAPDKSGLPSDRFSAERTGGSVSTLTIQRTQQEDSAVYLCASSLSPSVHEQFFGPGTRLTVL.

The rearrangement links TRBV5-8 to TRBJ1-5, with a tentative D call TRBD1 (5 bases). The CDR3 is made up of 14 amino acids. Between the trimmed V and J ends, which lost 5 bases and 11 bases, there was a span of 20 bases. From germline, CDR1 is SGHTS and CDR2 YDEGEE. In nucleotides, the CDR3 is TGTGCCAGCAGACAACTAAGAGGCCCCAGGGCCCAGCATTTT. Amino acid sequence: CASRQLRGPRAQHF.

The chain is built from TRBV5-4 and TRBJ2-7, with 10 bases lining up with TRBD1. The J segment lost 6 bases and the V segment lost 0 bases, leaving 3 bases of the junction unmatched. This CDR3 is 14 amino acids long. Looked up from germline, CDR1 is SGHNT and CDR2 is YYREEE (reference sequence). The CDR3 loop is CASSLEGTGVEQYF. The CDR3 DNA reads TGTGCCAGCAGCTTGGAGGGGACAGGGGTCGAGCAGTACTTC.

This chain connects TRBV6-5 to TRBJ1-2; 7 bases are a match to TRBD1. CDR3 length equals 14 residues. V lost 6 bases to trimming and J lost 4 bases; unmatched junction nucleotides: 8. The germline gives CDR1 MNHEY, CDR2 SVGAGI. CDR3 amino acids: CASRSGTVGYGYTF. CDR3 bases: TGTGCCAGCAGGAGTGGGACAGTCGGCTATGGCTACACCTTC.

The rearrangement uses TRBV28 and TRBJ1-4; D gene unclear. The CDR3 is 14 residues long. Trimming cost V 5 bases and J 8 bases, with 15 bases left between them. The germline V gene encodes CDR1 MDHEN and CDR2 SYDVKM. The CDR3 region has the DNA TGTGCCAGCAGTAAAAGGACTGGTGGGGAAAAACTGTTTTTT. Its protein product is CASSKRTGGEKLFF.

The V call is TRBV18, the J call TRBJ2-2; D is possibly TRBD2 (7 bases). Trimming pared 2 bases from V and 3 bases from J, leaving 10 bases between. Germline CDR1 reads KGHSH; CDR2 reads LQKENI. The CDR3 has 15 residues. The CDR3 nucleotides read TGTGCCAGCTCACCAAGAGGGGGGGACACCGGGGAGCTGTTTTTT. Amino acid sequence: CASSPRGGDTGELFF. The full variable domain, in which reference TRBV18 and TRBJ2-2 provide the parts outside the CDR3, is NAGVMQNPRHLVRRRGQEARLRCSPMKGHSHVYWYRQLPEEGLKFMVYLQKENIIDESGMPKERFSAEFPKEGPSILRIQQVVRGDSAAYFCASSPRGGDTGELFFGEGSRLTVL.

The gene calls are TRBV7-8 and TRBJ1-2; D remains unclear. This CDR3 contains 14 residues. Trimming cost V 3 bases and J 2 bases, with 10 bases left between them. Germline V CDR1 and CDR2: SGHVS, FQNEAQ. The DNA for the CDR3 is TGTGCCAGCAGCTTGAGGGTGGAGAACTATGGCTACACCTTC. Translating gives CASSLRVENYGYTF.

V and J are TRBV27 and TRBJ1-2, with 8 bases lining up with TRBD1. V gave up 4 bases and J gave up 2 bases; unmatched junction bases: 15. CDR1 MNHEY and CDR2 SMNVEV come from the germline V gene (reference sequence). The CDR3 spans 18 residues. CDR3 DNA sequence: TGTGCCAGCAGTTCCGGACAGGGCACCGGAAAATTCAACTATGGCTACACCTTC. This translates into CASSSGQGTGKFNYGYTF.

This clone was seen only once. J is TRBJ1-5 and V is TRBV6-6, with D uncertain. Germline-derived CDR1 and CDR2 are MNHNY and SVGAGI (reference sequence). CDR3 length equals 11 residues. Trimming removed 8 bases from V and 6 bases from J, with 8 bases in between. The CDR3 reads CASRRGQPQHF. DNA for the CDR3: TGTGCCAGCCGGAGAGGTCAGCCCCAGCATTTT.

The chain recombines TRBV7-9 with TRBJ1-6; D not certain. Germline V gene sequence: CDR1 SEHNR, CDR2 FQNEAQ (reference sequence). The CDR3 consists of 14 residues. Trimming removed 0 bases at V and 10 bases at J, with 10 bases between. The CDR3 sequence: CASSLAEGGSPLHF. The CDR3 DNA reads as TGTGCCAGCAGCTTAGCCGAAGGAGGCTCACCCCTCCACTTT. The whole variable domain, filled in from reference TRBV7-9 and TRBJ1-6, reads DTGVSQNPRHKITKRGQNVTFRCDPISEHNRLYWYRQTLGQGPEFLTYFQNEAQLEKSRLLSDRFSAERPKGSFSTLEIQRTEQGDSAMYLCASSLAEGGSPLHFGNGTRLTVT.

The chain recombines TRBV10-3 with TRBJ2-7; 10 bases map to TRBD1. The V segment lost 4 bases and the J segment 2 bases; nucleotides outside the gene matches: 5. CDR1 and CDR2 (germline): ENHRY, SYGVKD. The CDR3 spans 15 residues. The CDR3 loop reads CAISGGQGGTYEQYF. CDR3 DNA: TGTGCCATCAGTGGAGGACAGGGGGGAACCTACGAGCAGTACTTC.

The table lists this clone with a few counts. J is TRBJ2-3 and V is TRBV7-3; 7 bases line up with TRBD1. The CDR3 consists of 12 residues. Germline V lookup: CDR1 SGHTA, CDR2 FQGTGA. J was trimmed by 6 bases and V by 7 bases; bases with no gene match: 4. The CDR3 spells CASKGAGDTQYF. CDR3 bases: TGTGCCAGCAAGGGGGCCGGGGATACGCAGTATTTT.

The chain is built from TRBV7-2 and TRBJ1-3; weak D call: TRBD1 (6 bases). The CDR3 runs 17 residues. The germline V and J ends were trimmed by 1 base and 0 bases, with 13 bases remaining between them. Germline V CDR1 and CDR2: SGHTA, FQGNSA. The CDR3 DNA sequence: TGTGCCAGCAGCTTAGGGGGGGCGGGAGACTCTGGAAACACCATATATTTT. It codes for CASSLGGAGDSGNTIYF.